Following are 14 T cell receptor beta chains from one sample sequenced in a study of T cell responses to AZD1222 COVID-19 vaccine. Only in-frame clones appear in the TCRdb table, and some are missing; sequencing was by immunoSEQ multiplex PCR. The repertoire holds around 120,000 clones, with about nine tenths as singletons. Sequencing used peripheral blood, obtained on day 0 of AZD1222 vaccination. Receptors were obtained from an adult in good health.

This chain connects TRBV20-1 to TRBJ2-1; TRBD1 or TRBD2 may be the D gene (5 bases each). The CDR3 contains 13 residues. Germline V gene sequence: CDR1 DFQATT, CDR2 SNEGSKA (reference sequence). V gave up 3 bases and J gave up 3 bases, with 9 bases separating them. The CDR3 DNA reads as TGCAGTGCTAGTCGGGACCTCTACAATGAGCAGTTCTTC. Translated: CSASRDLYNEQFF.

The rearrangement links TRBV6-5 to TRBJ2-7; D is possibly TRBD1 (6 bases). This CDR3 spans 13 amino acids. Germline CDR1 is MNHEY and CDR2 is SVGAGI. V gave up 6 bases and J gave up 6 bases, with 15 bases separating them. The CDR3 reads CASSYLQGSEQYF. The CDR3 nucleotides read TGTGCCAGCAGCTATCTACAGGGATCCGAGCAGTACTTC.

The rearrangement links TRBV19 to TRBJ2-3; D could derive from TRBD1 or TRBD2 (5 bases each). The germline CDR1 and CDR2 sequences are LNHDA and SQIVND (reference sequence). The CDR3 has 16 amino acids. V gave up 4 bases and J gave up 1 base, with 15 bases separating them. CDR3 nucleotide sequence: TGTGCCAGTAGTACCCCCCCCCGGGGACGCACAGATACGCAGTATTTT. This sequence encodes CASSTPPRGRTDTQYF.

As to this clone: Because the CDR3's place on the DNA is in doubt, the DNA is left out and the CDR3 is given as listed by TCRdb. CDR3 in amino acids: CASSTSGRYQETQYF. This chain uses TRBV28 with TRBJ2-5. The germline gives CDR1 MDHEN, CDR2 SYDVKM. From its first to its last residue, the CDR3 has 15 amino acids.

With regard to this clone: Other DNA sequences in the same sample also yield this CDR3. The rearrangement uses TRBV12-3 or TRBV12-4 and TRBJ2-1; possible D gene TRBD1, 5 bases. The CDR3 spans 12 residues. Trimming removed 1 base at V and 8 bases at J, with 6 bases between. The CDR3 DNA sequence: TGTGCCAGCAGTTTAGGGGGCGATGAGCAGTTCTTC. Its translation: CASSLGGDEQFF.

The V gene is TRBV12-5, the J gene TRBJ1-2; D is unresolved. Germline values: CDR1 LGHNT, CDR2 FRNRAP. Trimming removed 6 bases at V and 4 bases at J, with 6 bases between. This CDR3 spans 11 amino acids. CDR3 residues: CASGEGYGYTF. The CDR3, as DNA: TGTGCTAGTGGCGAGGGCTATGGCTACACCTTC.

CDR3 region: CASSYGGRDGYTF. CDR3 in DNA: TGTGCCAGCAGTTACGGGGGCCGAGATGGCTACACCTTC. The chain carries TRBV6-2 or TRBV6-3 and TRBJ1-2; D perhaps matches TRBD1 (6 bases). V lost 2 bases and J 6 bases, leaving 10 bases between the germline ends. The CDR3 is 13 amino acids. Germline-derived CDR1 and CDR2 are MNHEY and SVGEGT.

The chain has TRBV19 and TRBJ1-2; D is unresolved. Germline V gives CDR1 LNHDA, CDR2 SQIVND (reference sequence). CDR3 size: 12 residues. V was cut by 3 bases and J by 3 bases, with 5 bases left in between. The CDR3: CASSMEDYGYTF. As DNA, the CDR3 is TGTGCCAGTAGTATGGAGGACTATGGCTACACCTTC.

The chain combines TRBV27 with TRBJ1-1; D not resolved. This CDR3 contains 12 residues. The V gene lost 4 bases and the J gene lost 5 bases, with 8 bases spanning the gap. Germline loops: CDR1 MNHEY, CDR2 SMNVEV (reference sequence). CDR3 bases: TGTGCCAGCAGTTCGGGGTGGACTGAAGCTTTCTTT. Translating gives CASSSGWTEAFF.

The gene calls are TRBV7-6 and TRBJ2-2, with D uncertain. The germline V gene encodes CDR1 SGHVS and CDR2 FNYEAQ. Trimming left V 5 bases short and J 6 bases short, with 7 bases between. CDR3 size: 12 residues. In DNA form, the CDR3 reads TGTGCCAGCAGCCCTCCGGCCGGGGAGCTGTTTTTT. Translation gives CASSPPAGELFF.

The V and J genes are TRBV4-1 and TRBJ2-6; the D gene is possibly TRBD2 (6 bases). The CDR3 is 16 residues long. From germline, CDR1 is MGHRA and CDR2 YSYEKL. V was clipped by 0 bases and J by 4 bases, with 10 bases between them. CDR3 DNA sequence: TGCGCCAGCAGCCAAGAGGAGGGGACGGGGGCCAACGTCCTGACTTTC. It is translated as CASSQEEGTGANVLTF.

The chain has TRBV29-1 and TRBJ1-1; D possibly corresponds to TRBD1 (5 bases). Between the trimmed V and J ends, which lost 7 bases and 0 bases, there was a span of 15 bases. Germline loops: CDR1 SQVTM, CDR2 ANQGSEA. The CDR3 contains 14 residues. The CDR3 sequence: CSACPQGVNTEAFF. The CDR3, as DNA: TGCAGCGCCTGCCCTCAAGGGGTGAACACTGAAGCTTTCTTT.

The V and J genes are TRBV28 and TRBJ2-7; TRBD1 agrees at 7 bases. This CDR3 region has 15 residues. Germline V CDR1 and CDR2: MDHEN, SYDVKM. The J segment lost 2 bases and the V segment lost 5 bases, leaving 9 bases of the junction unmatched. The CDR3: CASSPSRDRAYEQYF. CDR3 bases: TGTGCCAGCAGTCCCTCCCGGGACAGAGCCTACGAGCAGTACTTC.

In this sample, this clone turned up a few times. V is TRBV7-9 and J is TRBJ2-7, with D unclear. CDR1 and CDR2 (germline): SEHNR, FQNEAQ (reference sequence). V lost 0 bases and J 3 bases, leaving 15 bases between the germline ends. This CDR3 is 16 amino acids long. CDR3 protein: CASSLAGDSASYEQYF. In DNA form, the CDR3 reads TGTGCCAGCAGCTTAGCTGGCGACTCGGCTAGCTACGAGCAGTACTTC.